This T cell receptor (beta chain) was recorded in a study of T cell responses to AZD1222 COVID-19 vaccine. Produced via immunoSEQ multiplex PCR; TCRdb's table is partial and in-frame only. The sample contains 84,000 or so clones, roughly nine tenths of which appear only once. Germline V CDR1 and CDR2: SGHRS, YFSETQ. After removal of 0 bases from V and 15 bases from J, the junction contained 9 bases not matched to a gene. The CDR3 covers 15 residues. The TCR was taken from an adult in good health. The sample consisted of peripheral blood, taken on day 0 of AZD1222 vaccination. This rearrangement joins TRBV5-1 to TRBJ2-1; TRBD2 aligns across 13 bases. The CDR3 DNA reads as TGCGCCAGCAGCTTGGCCTCGACTAGCGGGAGGATTCTGTTCTTC. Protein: CASSLASTSGRILFF. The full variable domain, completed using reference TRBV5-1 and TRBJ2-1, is KAGVTQTPRYLIKTRGQQVTLSCSPISGHRSVSWYQQTPGQGLQFLFEYFSETQRNKGNFPGRFSGRQFSNSRSEMNVSTLELGDSALYLCASSLASTSGRILFFGPGTRLTVL.